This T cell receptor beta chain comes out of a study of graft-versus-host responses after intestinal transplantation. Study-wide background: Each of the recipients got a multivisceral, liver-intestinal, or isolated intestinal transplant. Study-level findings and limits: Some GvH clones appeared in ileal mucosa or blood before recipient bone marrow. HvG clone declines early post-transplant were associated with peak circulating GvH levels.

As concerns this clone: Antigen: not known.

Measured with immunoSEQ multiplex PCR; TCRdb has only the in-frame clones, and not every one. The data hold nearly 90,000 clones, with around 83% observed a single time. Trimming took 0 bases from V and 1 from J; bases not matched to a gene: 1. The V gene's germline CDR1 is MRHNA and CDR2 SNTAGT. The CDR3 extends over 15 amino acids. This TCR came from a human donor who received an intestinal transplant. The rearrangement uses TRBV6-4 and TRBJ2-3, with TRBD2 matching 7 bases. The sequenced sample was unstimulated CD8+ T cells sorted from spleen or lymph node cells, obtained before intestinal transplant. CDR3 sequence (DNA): TGTGCCAGCAGTGACTCGGGGGGGGGCACAGATACGCAGTATTTT. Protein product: CASSDSGGGTDTQYF.